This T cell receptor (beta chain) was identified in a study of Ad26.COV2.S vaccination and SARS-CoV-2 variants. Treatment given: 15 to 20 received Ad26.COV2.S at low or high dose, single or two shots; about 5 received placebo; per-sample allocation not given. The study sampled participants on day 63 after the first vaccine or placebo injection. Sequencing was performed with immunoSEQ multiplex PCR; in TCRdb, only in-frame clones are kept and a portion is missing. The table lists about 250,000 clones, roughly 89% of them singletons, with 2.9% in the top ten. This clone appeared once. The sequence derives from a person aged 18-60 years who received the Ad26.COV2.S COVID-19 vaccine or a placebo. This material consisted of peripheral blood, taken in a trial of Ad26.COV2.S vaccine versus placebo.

CDR3 sequence: CASSIQGNQPQHF. DNA of the CDR3: TGTGCCAGCAGTATACAGGGGAATCAGCCCCAGCATTTT. The chain links TRBV28 to TRBJ1-5; 7 nucleotides line up with TRBD1. V was clipped by 5 bases and J by 4 bases; unmatched bases: 2. The CDR3 is 13 amino acids. The germline CDR1 and CDR2 sequences are MDHEN and SYDVKM.